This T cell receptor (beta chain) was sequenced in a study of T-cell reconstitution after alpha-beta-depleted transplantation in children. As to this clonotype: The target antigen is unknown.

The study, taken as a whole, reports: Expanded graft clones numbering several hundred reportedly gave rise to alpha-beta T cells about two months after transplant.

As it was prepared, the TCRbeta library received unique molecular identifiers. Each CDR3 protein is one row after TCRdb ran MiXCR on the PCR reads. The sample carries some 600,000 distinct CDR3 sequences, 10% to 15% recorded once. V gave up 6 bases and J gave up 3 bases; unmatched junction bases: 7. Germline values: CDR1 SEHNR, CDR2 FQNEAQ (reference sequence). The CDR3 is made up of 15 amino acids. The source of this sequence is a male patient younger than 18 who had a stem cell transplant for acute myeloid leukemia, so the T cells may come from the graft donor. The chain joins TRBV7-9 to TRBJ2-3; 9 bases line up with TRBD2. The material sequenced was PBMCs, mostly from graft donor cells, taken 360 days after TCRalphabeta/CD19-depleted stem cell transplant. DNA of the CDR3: TGTGCCAGCAGTAAAGCGGGAGGACGAACAGATACGCAGTATTTT. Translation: CASSKAGGRTDTQYF.